These T cell receptor beta chains were read from a single sample in a study of blood T cells in healthy people across ages. Using its own MiXCR run on the 5' RACE reads, TCRdb lists one record per CDR3 protein. The data show fewer than 2 million distinct CDR3 sequences, approximately 40% seen once. The specimen was blood. These receptors all stem from a human donor in good health. The CDR3 runs from the conserved cysteine through the conserved F or W. Each record gives: V gene, CDR3 protein.

v_call: TRBV7-2; cdr3_aa: CASSLGTSGGRQYF
v_call: TRBV6-1; cdr3_aa: CASSEAGRYEQYF
v_call: TRBV7-8; cdr3_aa: CASSFRVYSPLHF
v_call: TRBV5-1; cdr3_aa: CASSRVGSGEQYF
v_call: TRBV27; cdr3_aa: CASSLSWGAGAEAFF
v_call: TRBV6-6; cdr3_aa: CASSPMGQALDPYGYTF
v_call: TRBV29-1; cdr3_aa: CSVAGTGINEQFF
v_call: TRBV20-1; cdr3_aa: CSANRAYNSPLHF
v_call: TRBV6-2/TRBV6-3; cdr3_aa: CASNTGTNYSEQFF
v_call: TRBV9; cdr3_aa: CASSVGTSGVLAKNIQYF
v_call: TRBV12-3/TRBV12-4; cdr3_aa: CASRPDSGTSQQFF
v_call: TRBV24-1; cdr3_aa: CATREPSTDTQYF
v_call: TRBV28; cdr3_aa: CASSFTSQGREQYF
v_call: TRBV7-2; cdr3_aa: CASSQPVFSTDTQYF
v_call: TRBV29-1; cdr3_aa: CSVADRESPLHF
v_call: TRBV6-5; cdr3_aa: CASSYLPGGGKNIQYF
v_call: TRBV4-2; cdr3_aa: CASSPSIQGAFPDTQYF
v_call: TRBV11-3; cdr3_aa: CASSLGGQQGTEAFF
v_call: TRBV4-3; cdr3_aa: CASSHSGGDQETQYF
v_call: TRBV6-5; cdr3_aa: CASSYTGRYGYTF
v_call: TRBV5-6; cdr3_aa: CASSLFWADGSYNEQFF
v_call: TRBV6-1; cdr3_aa: CDTAILTGGTPNYGYTF
v_call: TRBV7-9; cdr3_aa: CASSPPPSYEQYF